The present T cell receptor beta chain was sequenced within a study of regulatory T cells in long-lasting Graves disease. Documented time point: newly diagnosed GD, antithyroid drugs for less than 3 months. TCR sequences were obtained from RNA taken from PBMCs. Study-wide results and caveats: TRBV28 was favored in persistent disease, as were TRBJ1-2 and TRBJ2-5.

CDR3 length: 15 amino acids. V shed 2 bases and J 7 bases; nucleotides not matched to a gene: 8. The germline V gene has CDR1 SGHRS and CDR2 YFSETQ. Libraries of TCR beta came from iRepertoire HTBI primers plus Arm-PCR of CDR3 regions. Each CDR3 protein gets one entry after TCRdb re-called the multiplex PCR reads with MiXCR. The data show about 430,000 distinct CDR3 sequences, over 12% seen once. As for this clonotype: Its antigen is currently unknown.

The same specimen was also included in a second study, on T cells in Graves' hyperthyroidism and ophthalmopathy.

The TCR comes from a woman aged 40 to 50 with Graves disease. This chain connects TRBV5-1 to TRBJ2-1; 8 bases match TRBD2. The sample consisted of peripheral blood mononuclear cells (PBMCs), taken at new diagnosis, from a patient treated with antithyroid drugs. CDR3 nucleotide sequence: TGCGCCAGCAGCTTATCAGCGGGAGCGGTGAATGAGCAGTTCTTC. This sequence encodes CASSLSAGAVNEQFF. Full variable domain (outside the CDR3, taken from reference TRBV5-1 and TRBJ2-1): KAGVTQTPRYLIKTRGQQVTLSCSPISGHRSVSWYQQTPGQGLQFLFEYFSETQRNKGNFPGRFSGRQFSNSRSEMNVSTLELGDSALYLCASSLSAGAVNEQFFGPGTRLTVL.